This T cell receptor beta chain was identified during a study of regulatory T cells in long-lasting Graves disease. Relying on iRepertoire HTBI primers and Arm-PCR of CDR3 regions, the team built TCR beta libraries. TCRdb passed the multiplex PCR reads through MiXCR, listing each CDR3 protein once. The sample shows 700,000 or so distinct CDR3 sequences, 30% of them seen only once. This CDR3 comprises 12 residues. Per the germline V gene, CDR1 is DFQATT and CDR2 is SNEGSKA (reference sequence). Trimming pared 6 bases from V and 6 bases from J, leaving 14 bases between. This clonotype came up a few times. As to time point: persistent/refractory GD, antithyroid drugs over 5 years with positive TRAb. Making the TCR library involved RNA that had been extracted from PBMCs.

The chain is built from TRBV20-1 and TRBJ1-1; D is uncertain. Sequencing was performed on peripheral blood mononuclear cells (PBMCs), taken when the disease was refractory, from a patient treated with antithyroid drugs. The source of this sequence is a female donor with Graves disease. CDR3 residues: CSAPTPMAEAFF. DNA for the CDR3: TGCAGTGCACCTACACCGATGGCTGAAGCTTTCTTT.